Sequencing of this T cell receptor beta chain was carried out in a study of shared clonotypes between healthy human individuals. Findings and caveats of the study: Specimens sampled were limited to blood, with tissue repertoires likely differing.

This CDR3 has 13 residues. Trimming left V 0 bases short and J 8 bases short, with 8 bases between. Germline-derived CDR1 and CDR2 are SGHTA and FQGNSA. Produced via immunoSEQ multiplex PCR; TCRdb's table is partial and in-frame only. Found here are 450,000 to 500,000 clones, 70% to 85% of them singletons; the top ten hold about 12%. This clone was seen more than once but under ten times. Its antigen is currently unknown. This receptor was obtained from a woman aged 40 to 49 in good health. Some clones in this sample may be carry-over from other donors' samples. This rearrangement joins TRBV7-2 to TRBJ2-1, with D hard to call. Sequencing used PBMCs. CDR3 sequence reads: CASSLASWDEQFF. The CDR3 DNA reads TGTGCCAGCAGCTTAGCTAGCTGGGATGAGCAGTTCTTC.